This TCR beta chain was found in a study of blood T cell repertoires in COVID-19. Study-wide context: Samples representing acute and convalescent COVID-19 were sourced from the United States, Italy and Spain. T cells, B-cell-depleted T cells, or PBMCs supplied cDNA or gDNA.

Original processing methods: Counts of nucleated cells, estimated from reference gene primer amplification, were obtained. Assay used: immunoSEQ multiplex PCR; TCRdb lists only in-frame clones, some missing. D and trimming were read from the DNA, whereas the V and J calls and clone size are those reported in that table. The repertoire holds a few hundred thousand clones, with around nine tenths as singletons. Germline CDR1 MGHRA, CDR2 YSYEKL. Trimming took off 1 base at V and 2 bases at J, with 7 bases between the two ends. CDR3 length: 14 residues. The material sequenced was PBMCs or T cells enriched from blood (not recorded which). This clonotype originated in a woman younger than 35 who had recovered from COVID-19. The rearrangement links TRBV4-1 to TRBJ2-3; no firm D call. The CDR3, as DNA: TGCGCCAGCAGCCAAGGAGACTCCACAGATACGCAGTATTTT. Translated: CASSQGDSTDTQYF.